The source of this T cell receptor beta chain is a study of regulatory and conventional T cells in RAG deficiency. Conventional CD4+ T cells were sorted from blood as CD25-low CD127-high cells. The CDR3 totals 16 residues. The V gene's germline CDR1 is SGHNT and CDR2 YYREEE (reference sequence). V lost 4 bases and J lost 4; bases outside the gene matches: 11. The assay was immunoSEQ multiplex PCR, and TCRdb's table has in-frame clones only and misses some. The repertoire consists of 22,000 or so clones, with 85% to 95% occurring once and the leading ten covering under 0.85%. These data were also reused for a study on regulatory T cells. That paper notes: Amplification used 52 TRBV primers and 13 TRBJ primers.

Sequencing was carried out using CD4+ T cells sorted from blood. The receptor comes from a human donor in good health. V is TRBV5-4 and J is TRBJ1-3; TRBD1 aligns across 7 bases. The CDR3 loop is CASSLGQGVSGNTIYF. CDR3 DNA: TGTGCCAGCAGCCTGGGCCAGGGGGTATCGGGAAACACCATATATTTT. Using reference TRBV5-4 and TRBJ1-3 for the parts outside the CDR3, the full variable domain is ETGVTQSPTHLIKTRGQQVTLRCSSQSGHNTVSWYQQALGQGPQFIFQYYREEENGRGNFPPRFSGLQFPNYSSELNVNALELDDSALYLCASSLGQGVSGNTIYFGEGSWLTVV.